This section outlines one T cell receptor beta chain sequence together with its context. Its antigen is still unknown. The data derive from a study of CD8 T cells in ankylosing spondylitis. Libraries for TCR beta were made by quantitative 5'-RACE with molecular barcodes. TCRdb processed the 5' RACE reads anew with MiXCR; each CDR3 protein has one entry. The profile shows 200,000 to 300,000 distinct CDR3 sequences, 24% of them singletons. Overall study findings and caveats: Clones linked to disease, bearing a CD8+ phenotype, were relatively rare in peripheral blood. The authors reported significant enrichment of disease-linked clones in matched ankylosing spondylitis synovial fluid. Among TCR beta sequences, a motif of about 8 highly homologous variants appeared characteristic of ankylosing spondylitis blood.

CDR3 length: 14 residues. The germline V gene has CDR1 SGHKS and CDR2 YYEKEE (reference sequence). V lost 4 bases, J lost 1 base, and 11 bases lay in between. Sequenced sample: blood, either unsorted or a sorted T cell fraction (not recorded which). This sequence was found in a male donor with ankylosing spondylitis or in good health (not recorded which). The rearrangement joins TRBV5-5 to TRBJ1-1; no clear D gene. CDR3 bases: TGTGCCAGCAGCCGGACCTGGAGGAACACTGAAGCTTTCTTT. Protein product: CASSRTWRNTEAFF. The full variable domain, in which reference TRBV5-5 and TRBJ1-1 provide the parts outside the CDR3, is DAGVTQSPTHLIKTRGQQVTLRCSPISGHKSVSWYQQVLGQGPQFIFQYYEKEERGRGNFPDRFSARQFPNYSSELNVNALLLGDSALYLCASSRTWRNTEAFFGQGTRLTVV.